This is a list of T cell receptor beta chains from one sample in a study of T cell responses to AZD1222 COVID-19 vaccine. TCRdb keeps only in-frame clones here, not all; method: immunoSEQ multiplex PCR. Among about 120,000 clones listed, about nine tenths were seen once. The sample here was peripheral blood, taken on day 0 of AZD1222 vaccination. These receptors were taken from an adult in good health. The CDR3 runs from the conserved cysteine through the conserved F or W. A D gene is named only where the DNA matches it firmly. Not all rows give a size; the values are once, few, many and, for expanded clones, a class.

DNA: TGCGCCAGCAGCTCGCAACAGGGGGCGGGAGATACGCAGTATTTT
CDR3: CASSSQQGAGDTQYF
D: TRBD1
J: TRBJ2-3
V: TRBV5-1
size: NA

DNA: TGTGCCAGCAGCCGTCCCGAAGCAGATACGCAGTATTTT
CDR3: CASSRPEADTQYF
D: NA
J: TRBJ2-3
V: TRBV7-8
size: NA

DNA: TGTGCCAGCTCACCAGTCGGGCCACCGTATAGCAATCAGCCCCAGCATTTT
CDR3: CASSPVGPPYSNQPQHF
D: NA
J: TRBJ1-5
V: TRBV18
size: NA

DNA: TGCAGTGGTCAGTCCAACACTGAAGCTTTCTTT
CDR3: CSGQSNTEAFF
D: NA
J: TRBJ1-1
V: TRBV20-1
size: NA

DNA: TGTGCCTGGACCACCCGGGACTTAGTTGAGACCCAGTACTTC
CDR3: CAWTTRDLVETQYF
D: NA
J: TRBJ2-5
V: TRBV30
size: NA

DNA: TGTGCCAGCAGTTACGAGCAGGGCTCCTACGAGCAGTACTTC
CDR3: CASSYEQGSYEQYF
D: NA
J: TRBJ2-7
V: TRBV6-5
size: once

DNA: TGTGCCAGCAGTGGGGAGACAGGGAGAAACGAGCAGTACTTC
CDR3: CASSGETGRNEQYF
D: TRBD1
J: TRBJ2-7
V: TRBV2
size: once

DNA: TGTGCCAGTAGTATATACGCCGGGAAACTAACCTACGAGCAGTACTTC
CDR3: CASSIYAGKLTYEQYF
D: NA
J: TRBJ2-7
V: TRBV19
size: NA

DNA: TGTGCCAGCAGCAGGGGGACAGGGGCCTACGAGCAGTACTTC
CDR3: CASSRGTGAYEQYF
D: TRBD1
J: TRBJ2-7
V: TRBV7-6
size: NA

DNA: TGTGCCAGCAGCAAAGGACTAGCCCGGAATGAGCAGTTCTTC
CDR3: CASSKGLARNEQFF
D: TRBD2
J: TRBJ2-1
V: TRBV5-5
size: NA

DNA: TGTGCCAGTAGTACACCGGGACAGGGTTCGAGGACCTTC
CDR3: CASSTPGQGSRTF
D: TRBD1
J: TRBJ1-2
V: TRBV19
size: NA

DNA: TGTGCCATCAGTGGGGGCTTCTCTAACTATGGCTACACCTTC
CDR3: CAISGGFSNYGYTF
D: NA
J: TRBJ1-2
V: TRBV10-3
size: NA

DNA: TGCGCCAGCAGCAACGGTATGCAGGCCCAGTACTTC
CDR3: CASSNGMQAQYF
D: NA
J: TRBJ2-5
V: TRBV5-1
size: NA

DNA: TGCGCCAGCACCAAGGGGACGATGAACACTGAAGCTTTCTTT
CDR3: CASTKGTMNTEAFF
D: NA
J: TRBJ1-1
V: TRBV5-1
size: NA

DNA: TGTGCCAGCAGCGCCCCCCGGGACAAGATAAACACTGAAGCTTTCTTT
CDR3: CASSAPRDKINTEAFF
D: NA
J: TRBJ1-1
V: TRBV7-2
size: NA

DNA: TGTGCCAGCAGTCACGGACAGGGACGACAAGAGACCCAGTACTTC
CDR3: CASSHGQGRQETQYF
D: TRBD1
J: TRBJ2-5
V: TRBV6-2/TRBV6-3
size: NA

DNA: TGTGCCAGCAGTGAATGGCGGGGGGATCGCAATGAGCAGTTCTTC
CDR3: CASSEWRGDRNEQFF
D: TRBD2
J: TRBJ2-1
V: TRBV2
size: NA

DNA: TGTGCCAGCAGCAGTAGTAGGGGGCGAAGCGAAAAACTGTTTTTT
CDR3: CASSSSRGRSEKLFF
D: TRBD1
J: TRBJ1-4
V: TRBV6-5
size: NA

DNA: TGTGCCAGCAGTTTATCCCTTACAGGCACCGGGGAGCTGTTTTTT
CDR3: CASSLSLTGTGELFF
D: NA
J: TRBJ2-2
V: TRBV27
size: NA

DNA: TGTGCTAGTGCCGGGGTGGCGGCAATTGAAGCTTTCTTT
CDR3: CASAGVAAIEAFF
D: NA
J: TRBJ1-1
V: TRBV12-5
size: NA

DNA: TGTGCCAGCGGGCCGGGCAGGGGGCTGGGGTACGAGCAGTACTTC
CDR3: CASGPGRGLGYEQYF
D: TRBD1
J: TRBJ2-7
V: TRBV6-5
size: NA

DNA: TGTGCCAGCAGGACAGGGAGTGCCGGGGAGCTGTTTTTT
CDR3: CASRTGSAGELFF
D: TRBD1
J: TRBJ2-2
V: TRBV27
size: NA

DNA: TGTGCCAGCAGTTTCATCCCTGGTGAGCAGTACTTC
CDR3: CASSFIPGEQYF
D: NA
J: TRBJ2-7
V: TRBV12-3/TRBV12-4
size: NA

DNA: TGTGCCACCAGCAGAGGGATTTTCCGGGACAGCTCCTACAATGAGCAGTTCTTC
CDR3: CATSRGIFRDSSYNEQFF
D: TRBD1
J: TRBJ2-1
V: TRBV15
size: once

DNA: TGTGCCAGCAGGAGGACAGGGGAGTCGGGCTACACCTTC
CDR3: CASRRTGESGYTF
D: TRBD1
J: TRBJ1-2
V: TRBV25-1
size: NA

DNA: TGTGCCAGCAGACAGGGTCTGGAGACCCAGTACTTC
CDR3: CASRQGLETQYF
D: NA
J: TRBJ2-5
V: TRBV12-3/TRBV12-4
size: NA

DNA: TGTGCCAGCAGCTTAGGATTTACAGCTCAGGCTACTGGAAACACCATATATTTT
CDR3: CASSLGFTAQATGNTIYF
D: NA
J: TRBJ1-3
V: TRBV11-2
size: NA

DNA: TGTGCCAGCAGCCTCCCCCTCGCGGGATCCGCCGGGGAGCTGTTTTTT
CDR3: CASSLPLAGSAGELFF
D: NA
J: TRBJ2-2
V: TRBV11-2
size: NA

DNA: TGTGCCAGCAGCATCCGGGACAGGAATTCACCCCTCCACTTT
CDR3: CASSIRDRNSPLHF
D: TRBD1
J: TRBJ1-6
V: TRBV7-9
size: NA

DNA: TGTGCCACCAGTGATTTCTCGACAGGGTTGGCTTTCTTT
CDR3: CATSDFSTGLAFF
D: TRBD1
J: TRBJ1-1
V: TRBV24-1
size: NA

DNA: TGTGCCAGTAGCCGAACAGGGGGCGATACTGAAGCTTTCTTT
CDR3: CASSRTGGDTEAFF
D: TRBD1
J: TRBJ1-1
V: TRBV19
size: NA

DNA: TGTGCCAGCAGTGGAGGGAACGACCATCCCCAGCATTTT
CDR3: CASSGGNDHPQHF
D: NA
J: TRBJ1-5
V: TRBV2
size: NA

DNA: TGTGCCAGCAGCGATCTCGTGGGCTGGGGAGCTTTCTTT
CDR3: CASSDLVGWGAFF
D: NA
J: TRBJ1-1
V: TRBV11-2
size: NA

DNA: TGTGCCAGCAGCTTTAGCGGGGGGGCCAATGAGCAGTTCTTC
CDR3: CASSFSGGANEQFF
D: NA
J: TRBJ2-1
V: TRBV12-1
size: NA

DNA: TGTGCCAGCAGTTACTCGAGAACAACCTCTGGAAACACCATATATTTT
CDR3: CASSYSRTTSGNTIYF
D: NA
J: TRBJ1-3
V: TRBV6-5
size: NA

DNA: TGTGCCATCAACACCCCCGGACGGGGAACCTACGAGCAGTACTTC
CDR3: CAINTPGRGTYEQYF
D: NA
J: TRBJ2-7
V: TRBV28
size: NA

DNA: TGTGCCAGCAGCTTTACTTCAGGGTTGACTCAGCCCCAGCATTTT
CDR3: CASSFTSGLTQPQHF
D: NA
J: TRBJ1-5
V: TRBV5-6
size: NA

DNA: TGTGCCAGCTCAGTAGTTACAGGGGGAGAGTCTGGGGCCAACGTCCTGACTTTC
CDR3: CASSVVTGGESGANVLTF
D: TRBD1
J: TRBJ2-6
V: TRBV18
size: NA

DNA: TGCGCCAGCAGCTTGGAAGCCAGCATAAGGTACTTC
CDR3: CASSLEASIRYF
D: NA
J: TRBJ2-7
V: TRBV5-1
size: NA

DNA: TGTGCCAGCAGCCAAGATAACAGGGGTGGAAACACCATATATTTT
CDR3: CASSQDNRGGNTIYF
D: TRBD1
J: TRBJ1-3
V: TRBV14
size: NA

DNA: TGTGCCAGCAGCCCGTTGGCGGGGGGGGTGGAGACCCAGTACTTC
CDR3: CASSPLAGGVETQYF
D: TRBD2
J: TRBJ2-5
V: TRBV7-2
size: NA

DNA: TGTGCCAGCAGTGAAAGCGGCGGGGAGGGGGACGGGGAGCTGTTTTTT
CDR3: CASSESGGEGDGELFF
D: NA
J: TRBJ2-2
V: TRBV2
size: NA

DNA: TGTGCCAGCAGCTTGGATAGGGAGTCGAATGAAAAACTGTTTTTT
CDR3: CASSLDRESNEKLFF
D: NA
J: TRBJ1-4
V: TRBV7-9
size: NA

DNA: TGTGCCAGCAGTTATGGGTTCAATGAGCAGTTCTTC
CDR3: CASSYGFNEQFF
D: NA
J: TRBJ2-1
V: TRBV27
size: NA

DNA: TGTGCCAGCAGCGTAGGAGGCTATGGCTACACCTTC
CDR3: CASSVGGYGYTF
D: NA
J: TRBJ1-2
V: TRBV9
size: NA

DNA: TGTGCCAGCAGCAAAAGACAGGGCACAGATACGCAGTATTTT
CDR3: CASSKRQGTDTQYF
D: NA
J: TRBJ2-3
V: TRBV6-5
size: NA

DNA: TGTGCCAGCAACCCCTCCCAGGGGGCTTGGCAGCCCCAGCATTTT
CDR3: CASNPSQGAWQPQHF
D: TRBD1
J: TRBJ1-5
V: TRBV28
size: NA

DNA: TGTGCCAGTAGTACGCGTGAGTTAACCGGGGAGCTGTTTTTT
CDR3: CASSTRELTGELFF
D: NA
J: TRBJ2-2
V: TRBV19
size: few

DNA: TGTGCCAGCAGGACAGGTGGTGATCAGCCCCAGCATTTT
CDR3: CASRTGGDQPQHF
D: NA
J: TRBJ1-5
V: TRBV6-6
size: NA

DNA: TGTGCCAGCAGTCAGAGACCAGGGAGCACTGAAGCTTTCTTT
CDR3: CASSQRPGSTEAFF
D: NA
J: TRBJ1-1
V: TRBV27
size: NA